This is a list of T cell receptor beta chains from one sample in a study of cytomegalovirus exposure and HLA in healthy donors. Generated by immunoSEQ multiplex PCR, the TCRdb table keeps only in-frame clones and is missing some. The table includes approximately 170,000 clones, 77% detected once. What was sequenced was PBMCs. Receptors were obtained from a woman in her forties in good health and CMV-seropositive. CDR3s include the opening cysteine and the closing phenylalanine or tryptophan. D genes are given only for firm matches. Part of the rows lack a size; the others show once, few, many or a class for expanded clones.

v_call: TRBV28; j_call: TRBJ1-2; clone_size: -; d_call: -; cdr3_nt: TGTGCCAGCAGTTTGACGGGTGTTGGCTATGGCTACACCTTC; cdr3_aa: CASSLTGVGYGYTF
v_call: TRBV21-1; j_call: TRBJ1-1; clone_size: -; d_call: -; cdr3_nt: TGTGCCAGCAGCACGCAACACGAGGTGTCCAAGAACACTGAAGCTTTCTTT; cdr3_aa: CASSTQHEVSKNTEAFF
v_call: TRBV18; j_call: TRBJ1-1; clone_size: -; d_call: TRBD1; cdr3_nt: TGTGCCAGCTCACCCGACAGGGTAGGGGGCACTGAAGCTTTCTTT; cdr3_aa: CASSPDRVGGTEAFF
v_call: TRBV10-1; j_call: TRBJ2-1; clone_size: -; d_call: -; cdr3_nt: TGCGCCAGCAGTGAGTCTGCCGGCTCCTACAATGAGCAGTTCTTC; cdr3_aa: CASSESAGSYNEQFF
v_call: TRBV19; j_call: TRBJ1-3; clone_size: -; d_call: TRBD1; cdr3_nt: TGTGCCAGTAGTATTTCGGGACAGGGGATCTCTGGAAACACCATATATTTT; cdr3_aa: CASSISGQGISGNTIYF
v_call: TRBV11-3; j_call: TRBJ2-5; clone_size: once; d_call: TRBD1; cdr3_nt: TGTGCCAGCACCTTCTTGGTAGGGACAGGGGAAGAGACCCAGTACTTC; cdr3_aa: CASTFLVGTGEETQYF
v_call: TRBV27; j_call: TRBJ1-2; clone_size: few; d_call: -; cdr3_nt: TGTGCCAGCACCACCTGGGACAAGGGTTCTAACTATGGCTACACCTTC; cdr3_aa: CASTTWDKGSNYGYTF
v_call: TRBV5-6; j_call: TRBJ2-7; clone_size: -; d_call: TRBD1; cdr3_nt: TGTGCCAGCAGCCCAGGGACAGTTTCCCTCGTTCGGTACTTC; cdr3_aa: CASSPGTVSLVRYF
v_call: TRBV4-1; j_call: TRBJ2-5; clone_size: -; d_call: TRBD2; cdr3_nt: TGCGCCAGCAGCCGCGTTACTGGGACTAGCGGAGACCAGTACTTC; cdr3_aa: CASSRVTGTSGDQYF
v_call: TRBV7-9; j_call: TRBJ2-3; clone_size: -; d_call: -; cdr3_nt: TGTGCCAGCAGCTCCTCCGACGGAGGTCGGGCGCAGTATTTT; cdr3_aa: CASSSSDGGRAQYF
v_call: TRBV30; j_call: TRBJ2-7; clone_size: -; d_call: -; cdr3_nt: TGTGCCTGGAGTGGTAGCGTACATAGCTCCTACGAGCAGTACTTC; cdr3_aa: CAWSGSVHSSYEQYF
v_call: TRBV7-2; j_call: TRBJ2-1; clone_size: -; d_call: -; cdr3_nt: TGTGCCAGCAGCTTAGAATGGTCCAGCAATGAGCAGTTCTTC; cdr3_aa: CASSLEWSSNEQFF
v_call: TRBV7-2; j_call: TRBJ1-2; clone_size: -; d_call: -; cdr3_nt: TGTGCCAGCTCCCTTGCGGGGGGCATAAATGGCTACACCTTC; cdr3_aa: CASSLAGGINGYTF
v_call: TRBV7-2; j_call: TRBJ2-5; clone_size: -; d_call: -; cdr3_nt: TGTGCCAGCAGCACTGACAGGCAAGAGACCCAGTACTTC; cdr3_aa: CASSTDRQETQYF
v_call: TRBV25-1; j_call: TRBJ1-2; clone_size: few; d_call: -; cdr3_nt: TGTGCCAGCAGTGAGGGCGAGTATGGCTACACCTTC; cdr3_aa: CASSEGEYGYTF
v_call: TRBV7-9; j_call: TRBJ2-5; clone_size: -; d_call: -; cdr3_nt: TGTGCCAGCAGCTTAAGGGGGGAGACCCAGTACTTC; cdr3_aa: CASSLRGETQYF
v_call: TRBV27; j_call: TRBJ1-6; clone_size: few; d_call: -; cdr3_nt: TGTGCCAGCAGTTCGAGCTCCTATAATTCACCCCTCCACTTT; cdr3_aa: CASSSSSYNSPLHF
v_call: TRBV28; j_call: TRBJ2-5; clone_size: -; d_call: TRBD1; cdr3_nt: TGTGCCAGCAGTAACAGGGGGCTAGAGACCCAGTACTTC; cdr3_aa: CASSNRGLETQYF
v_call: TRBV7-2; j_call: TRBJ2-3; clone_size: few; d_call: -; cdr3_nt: TGTGCCAGCAGCTCCCCGGGGACAGATACGCAGTATTTT; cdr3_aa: CASSSPGTDTQYF
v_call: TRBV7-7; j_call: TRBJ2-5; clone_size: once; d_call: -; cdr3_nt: TGTGCCAGCAGCCCCCAAAGCGGAAGCCAAGAGACCCAGTACTTC; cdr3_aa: CASSPQSGSQETQYF
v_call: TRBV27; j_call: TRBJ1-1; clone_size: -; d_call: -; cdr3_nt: TGTGCCAGCAGTGGTCACAATAGCAACACTGAAGCTTTCTTT; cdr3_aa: CASSGHNSNTEAFF
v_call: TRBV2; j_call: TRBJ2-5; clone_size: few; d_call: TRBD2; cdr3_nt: TGTGCCAGCAGTGTAGCGGGGGGGCGGGAGACCCAGTACTTC; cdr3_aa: CASSVAGGRETQYF
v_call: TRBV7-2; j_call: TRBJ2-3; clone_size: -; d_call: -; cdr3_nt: TGTGCCAGCAGCAGGGCGGGTGGACTAGGGGGAGATACGCAGTATTTT; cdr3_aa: CASSRAGGLGGDTQYF
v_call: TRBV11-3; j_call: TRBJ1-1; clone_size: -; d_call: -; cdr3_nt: TGTGCCAGCAGCTTAGCAGGCAGGGGAACTAACACTGAAGCTTTCTTT; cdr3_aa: CASSLAGRGTNTEAFF
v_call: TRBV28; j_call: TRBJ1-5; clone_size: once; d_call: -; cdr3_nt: TGTGCCAGCAGTTTTCTCAGGGGTCAGGACAATCAGCCCCAGCATTTT; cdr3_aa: CASSFLRGQDNQPQHF
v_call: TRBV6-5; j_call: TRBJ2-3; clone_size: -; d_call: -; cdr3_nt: TGTGCCAGCAGTTACGAGGGAATAGATACGCAGTATTTT; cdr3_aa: CASSYEGIDTQYF
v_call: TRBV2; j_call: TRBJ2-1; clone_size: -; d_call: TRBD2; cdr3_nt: TGTGCCAGCAGTGCTTTAGCGGGAGTCATCAACAATGAGCAGTTCTTC; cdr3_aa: CASSALAGVINNEQFF
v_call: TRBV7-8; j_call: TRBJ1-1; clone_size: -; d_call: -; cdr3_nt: TGTGCCAGCAGCCCTTGGGGCGACAGGCAGAACACTGAAGCTTTCTTT; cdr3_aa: CASSPWGDRQNTEAFF
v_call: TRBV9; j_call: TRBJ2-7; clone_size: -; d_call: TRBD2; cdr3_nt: TGTGCCAGCAGCGAGACTAGCGGGATCTACGAGCAGTACTTC; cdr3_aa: CASSETSGIYEQYF
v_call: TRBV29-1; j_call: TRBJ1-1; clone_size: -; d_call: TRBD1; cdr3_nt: TGCAGCGTCGCGAAGCTGGCAGGGGGGTACCAGGCTTTCTTT; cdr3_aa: CSVAKLAGGYQAFF
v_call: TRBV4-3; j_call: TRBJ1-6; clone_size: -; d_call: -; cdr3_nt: TGCGCCAGCAGCCAAGAGGTTCAAGGGAGCAACTATTCACCCCTCCACTTT; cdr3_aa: CASSQEVQGSNYSPLHF
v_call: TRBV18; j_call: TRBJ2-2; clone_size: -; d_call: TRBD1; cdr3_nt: TGTGCCAGCTCACCATCCCAGGGGGCTAACACCGGGGAGCTGTTTTTT; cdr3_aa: CASSPSQGANTGELFF
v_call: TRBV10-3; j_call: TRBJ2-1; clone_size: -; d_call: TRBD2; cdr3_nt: TGTGCCATCAGTGAGTCGCCTAGCGGGAGGGTCAATGAGCAGTTCTTC; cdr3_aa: CAISESPSGRVNEQFF
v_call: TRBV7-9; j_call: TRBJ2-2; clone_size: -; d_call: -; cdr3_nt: TGTGCCAGCAGCCCAAGGTCGGAGAGGCCACTCGGGGAGCTGTTTTTT; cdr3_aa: CASSPRSERPLGELFF
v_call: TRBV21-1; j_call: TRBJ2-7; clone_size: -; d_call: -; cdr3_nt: TGTGCCAGCAGTATCGGGACAGGGGGCACCTACGAGCAGTACTTC; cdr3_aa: CASSIGTGGTYEQYF
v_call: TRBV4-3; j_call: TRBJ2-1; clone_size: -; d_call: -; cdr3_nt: TGCGCCAGCAGCCAAGAACCTAGGGGGAGGGCCTTAGGTGAGCAGTTCTTC; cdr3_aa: CASSQEPRGRALGEQFF
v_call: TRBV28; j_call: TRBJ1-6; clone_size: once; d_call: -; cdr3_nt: TGTGCCAGCAGTTTGCGACAGGATAATTCACCCCTCCACTTT; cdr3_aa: CASSLRQDNSPLHF
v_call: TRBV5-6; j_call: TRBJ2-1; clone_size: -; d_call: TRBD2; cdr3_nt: TGTGCCAGCAGCTTGGGCGGGGGGGGCTACAATGAGCAGTTCTTC; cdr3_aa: CASSLGGGGYNEQFF
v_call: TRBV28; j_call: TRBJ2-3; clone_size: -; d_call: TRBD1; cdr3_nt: TGTGCCAGCAGTCCGGCCGGGACAGGAGGCACAGATACGCAGTATTTT; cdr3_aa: CASSPAGTGGTDTQYF
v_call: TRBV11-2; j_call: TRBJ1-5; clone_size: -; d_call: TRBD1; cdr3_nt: TGTGCCAGCAGCTTCGGACAGGGTATGGGTCAGCCCCAGCATTTT; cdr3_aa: CASSFGQGMGQPQHF
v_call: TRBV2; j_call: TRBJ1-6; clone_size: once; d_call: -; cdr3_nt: TGTGCCAGCAGTGGGGGAGAGGTTTACACCTATAATTCACCCCTCCACTTT; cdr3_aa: CASSGGEVYTYNSPLHF
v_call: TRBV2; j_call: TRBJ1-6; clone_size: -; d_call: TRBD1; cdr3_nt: TGTGCCAGCAGTGCCCCGGGACAGGGTAATTCACCCCTCCACTTT; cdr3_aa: CASSAPGQGNSPLHF